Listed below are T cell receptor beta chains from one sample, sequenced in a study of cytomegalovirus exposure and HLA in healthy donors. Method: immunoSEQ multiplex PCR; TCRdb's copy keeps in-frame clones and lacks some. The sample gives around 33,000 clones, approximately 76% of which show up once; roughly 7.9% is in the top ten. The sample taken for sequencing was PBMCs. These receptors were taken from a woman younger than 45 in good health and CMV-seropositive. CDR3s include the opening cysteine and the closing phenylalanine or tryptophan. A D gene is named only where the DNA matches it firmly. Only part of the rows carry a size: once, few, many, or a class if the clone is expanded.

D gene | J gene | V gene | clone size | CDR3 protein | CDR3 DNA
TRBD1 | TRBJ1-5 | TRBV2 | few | CASGRDRASNQPQHF | TGTGCCAGCGGACGGGACAGGGCAAGCAATCAGCCCCAGCATTTT
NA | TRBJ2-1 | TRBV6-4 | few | CASSDSSVNEQFF | TGTGCCAGCAGTGATTCTAGCGTCAATGAGCAGTTCTTC
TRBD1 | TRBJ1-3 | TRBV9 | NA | CASSAGQGRSGNTIYF | TGTGCCAGCAGCGCGGGACAGGGCCGTTCTGGAAACACCATATATTTT
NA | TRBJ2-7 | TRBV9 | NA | CASSVAPGHEALQYF | TGTGCCAGCAGCGTAGCTCCCGGACATGAAGCCCTTCAGTACTTC
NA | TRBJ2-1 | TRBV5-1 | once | CASSLDAGDSYNEQFF | TGCGCCAGCAGCTTGGATGCCGGGGACTCCTACAATGAGCAGTTCTTC
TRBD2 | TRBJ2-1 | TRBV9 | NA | CASSVDWGTSGRLFF | TGTGCCAGCAGCGTAGACTGGGGGACTAGCGGGAGGTTGTTCTTC
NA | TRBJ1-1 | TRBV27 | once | CASSLLSTGSPEAFF | TGTGCCAGCAGTCTACTATCGACAGGTAGTCCTGAAGCTTTCTTT
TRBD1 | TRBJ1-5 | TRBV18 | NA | CASSPTGVSNQPQHF | TGTGCCAGCTCACCGACAGGGGTTAGCAATCAGCCCCAGCATTTT
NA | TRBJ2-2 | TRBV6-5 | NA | CAGSEQDTGELFF | TGTGCCGGCAGCGAGCAGGACACCGGGGAGCTGTTTTTT
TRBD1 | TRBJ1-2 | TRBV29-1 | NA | CSVALQGASGYGGYTF | TGCAGCGTTGCGTTACAGGGGGCGAGCGGCTACGGTGGCTACACCTTC
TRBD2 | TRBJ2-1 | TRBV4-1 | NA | CASSQPNSGDTYNEQFF | TGCGCCAGCAGCCAACCCAATAGCGGGGATACCTACAATGAGCAGTTCTTC
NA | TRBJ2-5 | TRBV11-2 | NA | CASSLEVVRGQYF | TGTGCCAGCAGCTTAGAGGTAGTGCGAGGCCAGTACTTC
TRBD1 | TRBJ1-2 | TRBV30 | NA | CALDRDGYTF | TGTGCCTTAGACAGGGATGGCTACACCTTC
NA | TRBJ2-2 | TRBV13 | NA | CASSLGGSTGELFF | TGTGCCAGCAGCTTAGGTGGCAGCACCGGGGAGCTGTTTTTT
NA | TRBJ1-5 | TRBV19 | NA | CASSQGPRGQPQHF | TGTGCCAGTAGCCAGGGGCCCCGGGGTCAGCCCCAGCATTTT
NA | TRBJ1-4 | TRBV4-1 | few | CASTYRGQKNEKLFF | TGCGCCAGCACCTACCGAGGGCAGAAGAATGAAAAACTGTTTTTT
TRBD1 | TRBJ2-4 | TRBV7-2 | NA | CASSPGTGADIQYF | TGTGCCAGCAGCCCAGGGACAGGGGCGGACATTCAGTACTTC
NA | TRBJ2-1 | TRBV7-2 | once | CASSLSLVLNEQFF | TGTGCCAGCAGCTTATCACTAGTGTTGAATGAGCAGTTCTTC
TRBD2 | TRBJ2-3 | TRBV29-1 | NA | CSVEGLASTDTQYF | TGCAGCGTTGAGGGACTAGCTAGCACAGATACGCAGTATTTT
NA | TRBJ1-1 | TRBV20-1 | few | CSAPGRTEAFF | TGCAGTGCTCCGGGGAGAACTGAAGCTTTCTTT
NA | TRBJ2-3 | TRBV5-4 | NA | CASSLGLADTQYF | TGTGCCAGCAGCTTGGGACTAGCAGATACGCAGTATTTT
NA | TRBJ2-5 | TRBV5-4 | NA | CASAPGQEKRPQYF | TGTGCCAGCGCCCCGGGACAAGAGAAGAGACCCCAGTACTTC
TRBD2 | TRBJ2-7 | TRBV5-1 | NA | CASRRLAGVKGEQYF | TGCGCCAGCAGACGCCTAGCGGGAGTGAAGGGCGAGCAGTACTTC
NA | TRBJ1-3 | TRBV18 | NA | CASSPPLVSGNTIYF | TGTGCCAGCTCACCACCTTTAGTCTCTGGAAACACCATATATTTT
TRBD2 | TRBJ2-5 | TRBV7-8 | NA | CASSLGGSGRETQYF | TGTGCCAGCAGCTTAGGAGGTAGCGGGAGAGAGACCCAGTACTTC
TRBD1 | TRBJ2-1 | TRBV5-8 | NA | CASSSIQGGSNEQFF | TGTGCCAGCAGCTCCATACAGGGGGGTTCCAATGAGCAGTTCTTC
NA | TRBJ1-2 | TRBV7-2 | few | CASSSSGYGYTF | TGTGCCAGCAGCTCGTCAGGCTATGGCTACACCTTC
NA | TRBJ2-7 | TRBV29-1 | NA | CSVWDTPTYEQYF | TGCAGCGTGTGGGACACACCAACCTACGAGCAGTACTTC
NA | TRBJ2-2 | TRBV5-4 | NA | CASSLGHANTGELFF | TGTGCCAGCAGCCTGGGACACGCGAACACCGGGGAGCTGTTTTTT
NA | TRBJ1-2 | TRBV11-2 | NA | CASSLTGYDYGYTF | TGTGCCAGCAGCCTGACAGGTTACGACTATGGCTACACCTTC
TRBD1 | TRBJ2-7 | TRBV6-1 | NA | CASRHGQGIHEQYF | TGTGCCAGCAGGCACGGACAGGGCATCCACGAGCAGTACTTC
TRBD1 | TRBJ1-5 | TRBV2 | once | CASSEEGGSQPQHF | TGTGCCAGCAGTGAAGAAGGGGGCAGTCAGCCCCAGCATTTT
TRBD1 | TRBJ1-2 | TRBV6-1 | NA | CASSEGGLWTGSYGYTF | TGTGCCAGCAGTGAAGGGGGATTATGGACAGGGAGCTATGGCTACACCTTC
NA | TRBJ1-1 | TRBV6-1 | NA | CASSGRQRATTEAFF | TGTGCCAGCAGTGGCCGACAGAGAGCGACCACTGAAGCTTTCTTT
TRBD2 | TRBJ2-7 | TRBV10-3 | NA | CAISGSGGARREQYF | TGTGCCATCAGTGGAAGCGGGGGGGCTAGGCGCGAGCAGTACTTC
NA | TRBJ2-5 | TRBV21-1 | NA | CASSGDNRDQYF | TGTGCCAGCAGCGGGGACAATCGGGACCAGTACTTC
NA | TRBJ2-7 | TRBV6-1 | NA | CASSEAGAATYEQYF | TGTGCCAGCAGTGAAGCAGGGGCAGCGACCTACGAGCAGTACTTC
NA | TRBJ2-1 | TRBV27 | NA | CASSSRGEQFF | TGTGCCAGCAGTTCCAGAGGTGAGCAGTTCTTC
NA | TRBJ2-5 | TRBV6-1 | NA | CASPPPGIVETQYF | TGTGCCAGCCCTCCTCCAGGGATTGTCGAGACCCAGTACTTC
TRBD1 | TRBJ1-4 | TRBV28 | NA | CASRGMTGNEKLFF | TGTGCCAGCAGGGGTATGACAGGGAATGAAAAACTGTTTTTT
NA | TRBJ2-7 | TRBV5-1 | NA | CASRFDRYEQYF | TGCGCCAGCAGATTCGACAGGTACGAGCAGTACTTC
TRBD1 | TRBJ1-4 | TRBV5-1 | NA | CASSTGTGTNEKLFF | TGCGCCAGCAGCACTGGGACAGGGACTAATGAAAAACTGTTTTTT
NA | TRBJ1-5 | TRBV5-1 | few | CASSYTGLGQPQHF | TGCGCCAGCAGTTATACAGGGTTGGGGCAGCCCCAGCATTTT
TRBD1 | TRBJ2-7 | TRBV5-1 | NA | CASSLSPGTGSYEQYF | TGCGCCAGCAGCCTATCTCCCGGGACAGGGAGCTACGAGCAGTACTTC
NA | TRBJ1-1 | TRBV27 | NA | CASSLERRARNTEAFF | TGTGCCAGCAGTTTAGAACGGAGGGCGAGGAACACTGAAGCTTTCTTT
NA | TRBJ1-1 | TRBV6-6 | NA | CASSYSFGNTEAFF | TGTGCCAGCAGTTACTCGTTCGGGAACACTGAAGCTTTCTTT
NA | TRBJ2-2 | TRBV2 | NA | CASSGRQGMVGELFF | TGTGCCAGCAGTGGAAGGCAGGGGATGGTCGGGGAGCTGTTTTTT
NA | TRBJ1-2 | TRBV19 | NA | CASSINNRVDYGYTF | TGTGCCAGTAGTATCAATAACAGGGTAGACTATGGCTACACCTTC
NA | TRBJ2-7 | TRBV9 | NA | CASSVGTGRGYEQYF | TGTGCCAGCAGCGTAGGTACTGGTCGCGGATACGAGCAGTACTTC
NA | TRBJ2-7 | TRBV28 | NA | CASSSPGNGEQYF | TGTGCCAGCAGTTCGCCCGGGAACGGCGAGCAGTACTTC
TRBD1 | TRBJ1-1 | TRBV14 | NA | CASSPHGTGWAFF | TGTGCCAGCAGCCCTCACGGGACAGGGTGGGCTTTCTTT
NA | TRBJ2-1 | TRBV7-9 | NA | CASSLEHREQFF | TGTGCCAGCAGCTTAGAGCATCGTGAGCAGTTCTTC
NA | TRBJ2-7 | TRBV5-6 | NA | CASSFEGAAEQYF | TGTGCCAGCAGCTTTGAAGGGGCCGCCGAGCAGTACTTC
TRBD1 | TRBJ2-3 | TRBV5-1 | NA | CASSSGQDTQYF | TGCGCCAGCAGCTCGGGACAGGATACGCAGTATTTT
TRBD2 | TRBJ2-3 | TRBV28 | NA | CASSLSRGGIQAQYF | TGTGCCAGCAGTTTGTCGCGGGGGGGAATCCAGGCGCAGTATTTT
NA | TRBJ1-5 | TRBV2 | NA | CASSPGQLNQPQHF | TGTGCCAGCAGCCCCGGACAGCTCAATCAGCCCCAGCATTTT
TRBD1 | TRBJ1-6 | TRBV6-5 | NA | CASTADRDNSPLHF | TGTGCCAGCACCGCGGACAGGGATAATTCACCCCTCCACTTT
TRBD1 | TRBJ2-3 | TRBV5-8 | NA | CASSWAPGQGTTDTQYF | TGTGCCAGCAGCTGGGCCCCAGGACAGGGGACGACAGATACGCAGTATTTT
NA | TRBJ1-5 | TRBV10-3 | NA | CAISGQGAQPQHF | TGTGCCATCAGCGGGCAGGGTGCTCAGCCCCAGCATTTT